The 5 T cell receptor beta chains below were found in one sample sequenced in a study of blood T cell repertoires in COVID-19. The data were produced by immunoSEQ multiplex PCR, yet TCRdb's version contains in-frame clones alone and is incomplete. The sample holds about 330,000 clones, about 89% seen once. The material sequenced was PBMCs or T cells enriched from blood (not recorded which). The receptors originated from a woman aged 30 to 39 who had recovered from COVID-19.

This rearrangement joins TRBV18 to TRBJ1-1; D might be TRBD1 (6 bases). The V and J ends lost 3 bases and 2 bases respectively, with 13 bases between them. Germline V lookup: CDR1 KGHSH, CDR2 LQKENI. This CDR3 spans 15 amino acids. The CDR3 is CASSPPMGHNTEAFF. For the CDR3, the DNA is TGTGCCAGCTCACCGCCGATGGGACACAACACTGAAGCTTTCTTT.

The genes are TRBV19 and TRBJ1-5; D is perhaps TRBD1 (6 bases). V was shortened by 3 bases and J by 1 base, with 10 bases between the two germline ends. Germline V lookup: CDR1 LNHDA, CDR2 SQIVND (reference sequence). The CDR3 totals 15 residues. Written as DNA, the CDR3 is TGTGCCAGTAGTATTTGGACAGCCAGCAATCAGCCCCAGCATTTT. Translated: CASSIWTASNQPQHF.

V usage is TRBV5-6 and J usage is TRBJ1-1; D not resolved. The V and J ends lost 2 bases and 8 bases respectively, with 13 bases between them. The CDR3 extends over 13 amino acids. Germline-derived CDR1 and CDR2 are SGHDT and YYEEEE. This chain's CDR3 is CASSFPGETEAFF. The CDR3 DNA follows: TGTGCCAGCAGCTTTCCCGGGGAGACGGAAGCTTTCTTT.

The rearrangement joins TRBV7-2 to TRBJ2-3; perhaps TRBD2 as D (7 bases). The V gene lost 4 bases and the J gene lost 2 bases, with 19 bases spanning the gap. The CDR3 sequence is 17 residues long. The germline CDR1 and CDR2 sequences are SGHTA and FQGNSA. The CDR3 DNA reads TGTGCCAGCAGCTGGGGAGCAGGGAGGGGGGCCACAGATACGCAGTATTTT. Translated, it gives CASSWGAGRGATDTQYF.

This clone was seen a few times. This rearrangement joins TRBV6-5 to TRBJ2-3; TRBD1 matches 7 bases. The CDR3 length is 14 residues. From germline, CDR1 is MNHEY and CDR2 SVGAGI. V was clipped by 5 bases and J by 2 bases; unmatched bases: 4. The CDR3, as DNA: TGTGCCAGCAGTACGGGGACAGTCACAGATACGCAGTATTTT. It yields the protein CASSTGTVTDTQYF.